These 22 T cell receptor beta chains originate from one sample sequenced in a study of blood T cell repertoires in COVID-19. This table comes from immunoSEQ multiplex PCR, and its TCRdb copy is limited to in-frame clones, with some not included. The sample comprises a few hundred thousand clones, around 86% of which are singletons, and less than 2% rests with the top ten. The sample taken for sequencing was PBMCs or T cells enriched from blood (not recorded which). These receptors came from a middle-aged man who had recovered from COVID-19.

The gene calls are TRBV11-2 and TRBJ2-3; D gene uncertain. With 5 bases removed from V and 2 bases from J, the gap between germline ends came to 5 bases. The CDR3 length is 12 residues. Germline V gene sequence: CDR1 SGHAT, CDR2 FQNNGV. CDR3 residues: CASSPNTDTQYF. The DNA of the CDR3 is TGTGCCAGCAGCCCCAACACAGATACGCAGTATTTT.

This chain links TRBV2 with TRBJ2-7; D is perhaps TRBD1 (5 bases). Per germline, CDR1 SNHLY and CDR2 FYNNEI. The CDR3 contains 11 residues. V shed 3 bases and J shed 5 bases, with 5 bases lying between them. The CDR3: CASSDRDEQYF. As DNA, the CDR3 is TGTGCCAGCAGTGACAGGGACGAGCAGTACTTC. Full variable domain (missing parts from reference TRBV2 and TRBJ2-7): EPEVTQTPSHQVTQMGQEVILRCVPISNHLYFYWYRQILGQKVEFLVSFYNNEISEKSEIFDDQFSVERPDGSNFTLKIRSTKLEDSAMYFCASSDRDEQYFGPGTRLTVT.

The V gene is TRBV23-1, the J gene TRBJ1-1; D might be TRBD1 (5 bases). TRBV23-1 is known as an ORF, though its function is uncertain. The length of the CDR3 is 13 residues. The V and J ends lost 4 bases and 11 bases respectively, with 17 bases between them. CDR3 nucleotide sequence: TGCGCCAGCAGTCGATGGGGGGGTAGCGAGGCTTTCTTT. It is translated as CASSRWGGSEAFF.

V gene TRBV27 combines with J gene TRBJ1-6; D remains unclear. Trimming pared 3 bases from V and 2 bases from J, leaving 11 bases between. The CDR3 loop spans 16 amino acids. CDR1 and CDR2 (germline): MNHEY, SMNVEV (reference sequence). CDR3 sequence: CASSLKNNAYNSPLHF. CDR3 nucleotides: TGTGCCAGCAGTTTGAAGAACAACGCCTATAATTCACCCCTCCACTTT.

This rearrangement joins TRBV3-1 (or the pseudogene TRBV3-2) to TRBJ2-7, with 7 bases matching TRBD1. The CDR3 length is 16 residues. The junction had 11 bases not matched to a gene; V was cut back by 4 bases and J by 2 bases. Germline-derived CDR1 and CDR2 are LGHDT and YNNKEL (reference sequence). CDR3 in amino acids: CASSPTGLLTTYEQYF. The CDR3, as DNA: TGTGCCAGCAGCCCGACAGGGCTCTTGACAACCTACGAGCAGTACTTC.

The count of this clone is one. This rearrangement joins TRBV28 to TRBJ2-3; 15 positions match TRBD2. The CDR3 has 16 residues. With V trimmed by 6 bases and J by 7 bases, 8 bases remained unmatched. Germline-derived CDR1 and CDR2 are MDHEN and SYDVKM. CDR3 bases: TGTGCCAGCAGCCCGGGACTAGCGGGAGGTCTAAATACGCAGTATTTT. It encodes CASSPGLAGGLNTQYF.

The V and J genes are TRBV29-1 and TRBJ2-3, with 8 bases aligning to TRBD2. Germline CDR1 is SQVTM and CDR2 is ANQGSEA. With V trimmed by 4 bases and J by 1 base, 1 base remained unmatched. This CDR3 comprises 13 residues. CDR3 sequence reads: CSVVTSGTDTQYF. DNA of the CDR3: TGCAGCGTTGTGACTAGCGGCACAGATACGCAGTATTTT.

The V call is TRBV5-8, the J call TRBJ1-2, with D unclear. Germline V gene lookup returns CDR1 SGHTS and CDR2 YDEGEE. V was shortened by 4 bases and J by 5 bases, with 24 bases between the two germline ends. CDR3 length: 17 amino acids. This CDR3 is CASSVTTGIGFLYGYTF. The CDR3 nucleotides are TGTGCCAGCAGCGTGACGACCGGAATCGGGTTTTTATATGGCTACACCTTC.

The chain links TRBV6-5 to TRBJ1-6; 8 bases fit TRBD1. The CDR3 is made up of 16 amino acids. V shed 4 bases and J 7 bases; nucleotides not matched to a gene: 9. Per germline, CDR1 MNHEY and CDR2 SVGAGI. The CDR3 spells CASSFEPDRGNSPLHF. As DNA, the CDR3 is TGTGCCAGCAGTTTCGAACCAGACAGGGGCAATTCACCCCTCCACTTT.

This chain links TRBV9 with TRBJ1-6, with D tentatively TRBD1 (6 bases). The CDR3 is made up of 13 amino acids. Deletions cut 2 bases from V and 10 bases from J, with 10 bases between. Looked up from germline, CDR1 is SGDLS and CDR2 is YYNGEE. CDR3 sequence reads: CASSVRGTSPLHF. The CDR3 region has the DNA TGTGCCAGCAGCGTCAGGGGAACCTCACCCCTCCACTTT.

The table lists this clone with a few counts. This chain uses TRBV29-1 with TRBJ1-1; D remains ambiguous. V lost 3 bases and J 6 bases, leaving 11 bases between the germline ends. In germline, CDR1 is SQVTM, CDR2 ANQGSEA. The CDR3 sequence is 12 residues long. The CDR3 coding sequence is TGCAGCGTTGATTTCGGTGGTCCTGAAGCTTTCTTT. Translating it yields CSVDFGGPEAFF.

This chain links TRBV15 with TRBJ1-2; TRBD1 aligns across 8 bases. Unmatched junction bases numbered 3, after V lost 9 bases and J lost 0 bases. Germline CDR1 is LNHNV and CDR2 is YYDKDF (reference sequence). CDR3 length equals 13 residues. CDR3: CATSQGANYGYTF. CDR3 sequence (DNA): TGTGCCACATCACAGGGGGCTAACTATGGCTACACCTTC.

This CDR3 is CASGGLLLHEQYF. In nucleotides, the CDR3 is TGTGCCAGTGGGGGACTACTACTTCACGAGCAGTACTTC. V is TRBV2 and J is TRBJ2-7, with 7 nucleotides matching TRBD2. V lost 9 bases, J lost 5 bases, and 10 bases stayed unmatched. CDR3 length equals 13 residues. The germline gives CDR1 SNHLY, CDR2 FYNNEI.

This chain's CDR3 is CASSSSGSEANYGYTF. DNA for the CDR3: TGTGCCAGCAGCTCCTCGGGTTCCGAAGCTAACTATGGCTACACCTTC. The chain recombines TRBV7-9 with TRBJ1-2; D unclear. The germline V gene encodes CDR1 SEHNR and CDR2 FQNEAQ (reference sequence). The CDR3 extends over 16 amino acids. Trimming removed 4 bases from V and 0 bases from J, with 15 bases in between.

The CDR3, as DNA: TGTGCCAGCAGATCCGAGGAGGAAGCTAACTATGGCTACACCTTC. Translation: CASRSEEEANYGYTF. The chain recombines TRBV28 with TRBJ1-2; D gene ambiguous. The V gene's germline CDR1 is MDHEN and CDR2 SYDVKM. This CDR3 has 15 amino acids. V was clipped by 6 bases and J by 0 bases, with 14 bases between them.

The chain employs TRBV11-2 and TRBJ2-7; D may be TRBD1 (5 bases). Per germline, CDR1 SGHAT and CDR2 FQNNGV. The CDR3 has 12 amino acids. Trimming removed 4 bases from V and 4 bases from J, with 8 bases in between. CDR3 nucleotides: TGTGCCAGCAGCTCGCAGGGTTACGAGCAGTACTTC. Translated: CASSSQGYEQYF. Filled out from reference TRBV11-2 and TRBJ2-7, the complete variable domain reads EAGVAQSPRYKIIEKRQSVAFWCNPISGHATLYWYQQILGQGPKLLIQFQNNGVVDDSQLPKDRFSAERLKGVDSTLKIQPAKLEDSAVYLCASSSQGYEQYFGPGTRLTVT.

The genes are TRBV7-8 and TRBJ2-7; TRBD1 aligns across 9 bases. Germline lookup yields CDR1 SGHVS and CDR2 FQNEAQ. The CDR3 length is 15 residues. V trimming: 1 base; J trimming: 0 bases; junction bases outside the gene matches: 1. The CDR3 sequence: CASSLGTGVSYEQYF. The DNA of the CDR3 is TGTGCCAGCAGCTTAGGGACAGGGGTCTCCTACGAGCAGTACTTC. Looking up the rest from reference TRBV7-8 and TRBJ2-7 gives the full variable domain: GAGVSQSPRYKVAKRGQDVALRCDPISGHVSLFWYQQALGQGPEFLTYFQNEAQLDKSGLPSDRFFAERPEGSVSTLKIQRTQQEDSAVYLCASSLGTGVSYEQYFGPGTRLTVT.

This clone was detected a few times. The chain is built from TRBV10-1 and TRBJ1-5; D is undetermined. The V and J ends lost 7 bases and 7 bases respectively, with 17 bases between them. Germline CDR1 WNHNN, CDR2 SYGVQD (reference sequence). This CDR3 is 14 amino acids long. DNA of the CDR3: TGCGCCAGCACCGTGCGGGGTGTATGGCAGCCCCAGCATTTT. Translating gives CASTVRGVWQPQHF.

V gene TRBV5-6 combines with J gene TRBJ1-1; no clear D. The CDR3 has 15 residues. V lost 1 base to trimming and J lost 0 bases, with 10 bases between them. The germline CDR1 and CDR2 sequences are SGHDT and YYEEEE. For the CDR3, the DNA is TGTGCCAGCAGCTTGTTAGCACTGATGAACACTGAAGCTTTCTTT. Translation: CASSLLALMNTEAFF.

The V and J genes are TRBV11-2 and TRBJ2-7; a weak D match, TRBD1 (7 bases). V lost 5 bases, J lost 5 bases, and 16 bases lay in between. Germline V lookup: CDR1 SGHAT, CDR2 FQNNGV. The CDR3 contains 14 residues. CDR3 in DNA: TGTGCCAGCAGCCCTCAAGGGGGCGGGAACGAGCAGTACTTC. It is translated as CASSPQGGGNEQYF.

The sample holds a few counts of this clone. The rearrangement joins TRBV5-4 to TRBJ2-7; a possible D gene is TRBD1 (6 bases). V was pared by 0 bases and J by 3 bases, with 7 bases between. The germline gives CDR1 SGHNT, CDR2 YYREEE (reference sequence). CDR3 size: 13 residues. DNA of the CDR3: TGTGCCAGCAGCTTGGCACAGGGCTACGAGCAGTACTTC. Translated: CASSLAQGYEQYF.

This rearrangement joins TRBV11-2 to TRBJ2-1; maybe TRBD2 (6 bases). This CDR3 region has 16 residues. CDR1 is SGHAT, CDR2 FQNNGV, per germline. V was clipped by 2 bases and J by 4 bases, with 15 bases between them. The CDR3 is CASSLIRGSSYNEQFF. Here the CDR3 DNA reads TGTGCCAGCAGCTTAATCCGGGGGAGCTCTTACAATGAGCAGTTCTTC.